The 17 T cell receptor beta chains reported below all come from one sample, sequenced in a study of glioma-infiltrating T cells after dendritic cell vaccination. Clones were sequenced by immunoSEQ multiplex PCR, and TCRdb holds only the in-frame ones, with some missing. The sample contains around 21,000 clones, around 74% of which appear only once. Sequenced here: blood, sampled before dendritic cell vaccination. Receptors were obtained from a human donor with glioblastoma.

This rearrangement joins TRBV25-1 to TRBJ2-3; 10 positions agree with TRBD2. The J segment lost 5 bases and the V segment lost 0 bases, leaving 5 bases of the junction unmatched. CDR3 length equals 16 residues. CDR1 is MGHDK and CDR2 is SYGVNS in the germline V gene. The CDR3 is CASSEYKREGRDTQYF. As DNA, the CDR3 is TGTGCCAGCAGTGAATATAAGCGGGAGGGCAGAGATACGCAGTATTTT.

There are a few counts of this clone. The rearrangement links TRBV7-8 to TRBJ2-3; no definite D call. The germline gives CDR1 SGHVS, CDR2 FQNEAQ. Trimming took off 3 bases at V and 4 bases at J, with 8 bases between the two ends. The CDR3 contains 13 residues. The DNA of the CDR3 is TGTGCCAGCAGCTTTTGGAGCTCAGATACGCAGTATTTT. Amino acid sequence: CASSFWSSDTQYF.

The rearrangement links TRBV6-4 to TRBJ2-2, with 9 nucleotides matching TRBD1. Germline V gene lookup returns CDR1 MRHNA and CDR2 SNTAGT. The ends lost 0 bases at V and 0 bases at J; junction bases unmatched: 2. The CDR3 spans 17 residues. The DNA of the CDR3 is TGTGCCAGCAGTGACTCCCGACAGGGGGCGAACACCGGGGAGCTGTTTTTT. Encoded protein: CASSDSRQGANTGELFF.

This chain joins TRBV5-1 and TRBJ2-4; possible D gene TRBD2, 6 bases. This CDR3 spans 14 amino acids. With 4 bases removed from V and 2 bases from J, the gap between germline ends came to 10 bases. Germline CDR1 and CDR2: SGHRS and YFSETQ. The CDR3 region is CASSLGSPKNIQYF. CDR3 coding DNA: TGCGCCAGCAGCCTCGGGAGCCCCAAAAACATTCAGTACTTC. The complete variable domain, with remaining parts taken from reference TRBV5-1 and TRBJ2-4, reads KAGVTQTPRYLIKTRGQQVTLSCSPISGHRSVSWYQQTPGQGLQFLFEYFSETQRNKGNFPGRFSGRQFSNSRSEMNVSTLELGDSALYLCASSLGSPKNIQYFGAGTRLSVL.

The chain carries TRBV5-3 and TRBJ2-5; D is perhaps TRBD2 (6 bases). The J call may be mistaken, given a closer DNA end match to TRBJ2-7. TRBV5-3 is an open reading frame, and its role is uncertain. The CDR3 covers 12 residues. The CDR3, as DNA: TGTGCCAGACCGACTTCGGGGGACGAGCAGTACTTC. Translation gives CARPTSGDEQYF.

The gene calls are TRBV4-1 and TRBJ2-5, with D possibly matching TRBD2 (5 bases). The V end lost 4 bases, the J end lost 2 bases, and 20 bases lay between the germline ends. This CDR3 is built from 17 residues. Per the germline V gene, CDR1 is MGHRA and CDR2 is YSYEKL. The CDR3 DNA reads as TGCGCCAGCAGCCTATACTCCGGGGTCCCGGGGCAAGAGACCCAGTACTTC. This gives the protein CASSLYSGVPGQETQYF.

The chain employs TRBV6-5 and TRBJ2-4, with D possibly being TRBD1 (6 bases). CDR3 size: 14 residues. The germline V and J ends were trimmed by 7 bases and 6 bases, with 16 bases remaining between them. Germline V gene data show CDR1 as MNHEY and CDR2 as SVGAGI. This chain's CDR3 is CASTSSLTGNIQYF. The DNA of the CDR3 is TGTGCCAGCACTTCCTCTCTGACAGGAAACATTCAGTACTTC.

The chain carries TRBV7-9 and TRBJ2-2, with 7 bases that match TRBD1. There are 18 residues in the CDR3. The ends lost 1 base at V and 1 base at J; junction bases unmatched: 9. Germline V gene lookup returns CDR1 SEHNR and CDR2 FQNEAQ (reference sequence). The CDR3 loop is CASSLVVVDRVNTGELFF. Written as DNA, the CDR3 is TGTGCCAGCAGCTTAGTCGTCGTCGACAGGGTGAACACCGGGGAGCTGTTTTTT. Together with reference TRBV7-9 and TRBJ2-2, the CDR3 gives the full variable domain: DTGVSQNPRHKITKRGQNVTFRCDPISEHNRLYWYRQTLGQGPEFLTYFQNEAQLEKSRLLSDRFSAERPKGSFSTLEIQRTEQGDSAMYLCASSLVVVDRVNTGELFFGEGSRLTVL.

V usage is TRBV7-7 and J usage is TRBJ2-1; 9 positions agree with TRBD1. This CDR3 has 15 residues. J was trimmed by 4 bases and V by 5 bases; bases with no gene match: 6. Germline V gene lookup returns CDR1 SSHAT and CDR2 FNYEAQ (reference sequence). The CDR3 loop reads CASSQQGAVYNEQFF. The CDR3 DNA reads as TGTGCCAGCAGCCAACAGGGGGCCGTTTACAATGAGCAGTTCTTC.

J is TRBJ2-7 and V is TRBV5-6; TRBD1 aligns across 9 bases. The CDR3 is made up of 16 amino acids. Germline CDR1 is SGHDT and CDR2 is YYEEEE. V was clipped by 0 bases and J by 3 bases; unmatched bases: 7. The CDR3 nucleotides are TGTGCCAGCAGCTTGGCGTCAGGACAGGGGATCTACGAGCAGTACTTC. It codes for CASSLASGQGIYEQYF. Full variable domain (remainder filled in from reference TRBV5-6 and TRBJ2-7): DAGVTQSPTHLIKTRGQQVTLRCSPKSGHDTVSWYQQALGQGPQFIFQYYEEEERQRGNFPDRFSGHQFPNYSSELNVNALLLGDSALYLCASSLASGQGIYEQYFGPGTRLTVT.

The rearrangement joins TRBV4-2 to TRBJ1-5, with D uncertain. The CDR3 consists of 15 residues. The germline V and J ends were trimmed by 0 bases and 0 bases, with 6 bases remaining between them. Germline V CDR1 and CDR2: LGHNA, YNFKEQ. Written as DNA, the CDR3 is TGTGCCAGCAGCCAAGATAAATATAGCAATCAGCCCCAGCATTTT. This codes for CASSQDKYSNQPQHF.

The rearrangement links TRBV19 to TRBJ2-7; 13 bases map to TRBD2. Germline trimming cut 4 bases from V and 4 bases from J; bases unmatched to any gene: 13. There are 18 residues in the CDR3. Germline CDR1 LNHDA, CDR2 SQIVND (reference sequence). Written as DNA, the CDR3 is TGTGCCAGTAGTACACAATCGGGGACTAGCGGGAATGCATACGAGCAGTACTTC. Translation gives CASSTQSGTSGNAYEQYF.

This clone was recorded a few times. The gene calls are TRBV19 and TRBJ2-5, with 7 bases that match TRBD2. The CDR3 loop spans 16 amino acids. Germline V gene data show CDR1 as LNHDA and CDR2 as SQIVND (reference sequence). V lost 5 bases, J lost 1 base, and 10 bases stayed unmatched. This CDR3 reads CASSRDPGTTQETQYF. The CDR3, as DNA: TGTGCCAGTAGTCGGGACCCCGGGACTACCCAAGAGACCCAGTACTTC.

The chain couples TRBV6-6 to TRBJ2-1; D possibly corresponds to TRBD1 (6 bases). Germline CDR1 reads MNHNY; CDR2 reads SVGAGI (reference sequence). V was trimmed by 2 bases and J by 0 bases, leaving 8 bases between them. CDR3 length: 15 amino acids. The DNA of the CDR3 is TGTGCCAGCAGTTACGGGGGCACCTCCTACAATGAGCAGTTCTTC. Translation gives CASSYGGTSYNEQFF.

The rearrangement links TRBV28 to TRBJ2-7; 11 bases are a match to TRBD2. The CDR3 has 13 residues. Trimming at V came to 6 bases and at J to 7 bases, leaving 5 bases not matched to a gene. Germline V gene lookup returns CDR1 MDHEN and CDR2 SYDVKM. The CDR3 region has the DNA TGTGCCAGCAGGGTAGCGGGGGGGTATGAGCAGTACTTC. Protein sequence: CASRVAGGYEQYF.

The genes are TRBV9 and TRBJ2-3; 8 bases are shared with TRBD2. From germline, CDR1 is SGDLS and CDR2 YYNGEE. With 3 bases clipped from V and 4 bases from J, the junction kept 16 bases outside the gene matches. The CDR3 totals 18 residues. Here the CDR3 DNA reads TGTGCCAGCAGCGCTCAGACGGGACTAGAAATACCATCAGATACGCAGTATTTT. It encodes CASSAQTGLEIPSDTQYF.

This rearrangement joins TRBV2 to TRBJ2-5; TRBD2 matches 8 bases. V shed 7 bases and J 5 bases; nucleotides not matched to a gene: 12. The CDR3 has 15 residues. The V gene's germline CDR1 is SNHLY and CDR2 FYNNEI. The CDR3 DNA follows: TGTGCCAGCATCCCGGCTAGCGGGTCGTGGGAGACCCAGTACTTC. Amino acid sequence: CASIPASGSWETQYF.